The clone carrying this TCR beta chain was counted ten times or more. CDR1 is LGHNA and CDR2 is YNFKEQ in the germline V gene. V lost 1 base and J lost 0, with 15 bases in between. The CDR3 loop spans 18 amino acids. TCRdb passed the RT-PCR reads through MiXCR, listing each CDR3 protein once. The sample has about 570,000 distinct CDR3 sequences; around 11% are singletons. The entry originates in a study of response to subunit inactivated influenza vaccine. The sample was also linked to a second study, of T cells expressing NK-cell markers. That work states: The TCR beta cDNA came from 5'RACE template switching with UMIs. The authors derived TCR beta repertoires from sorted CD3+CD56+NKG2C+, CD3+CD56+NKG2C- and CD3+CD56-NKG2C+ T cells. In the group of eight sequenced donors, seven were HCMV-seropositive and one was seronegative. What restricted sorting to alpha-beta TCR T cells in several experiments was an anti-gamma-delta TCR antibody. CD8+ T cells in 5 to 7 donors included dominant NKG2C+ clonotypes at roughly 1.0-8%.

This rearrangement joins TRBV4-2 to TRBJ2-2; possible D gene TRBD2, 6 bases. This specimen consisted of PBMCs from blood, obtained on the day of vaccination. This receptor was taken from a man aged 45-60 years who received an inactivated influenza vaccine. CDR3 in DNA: TGTGCCAGCAGCCAAGCGAAGTCTTGGGAGGCGAACACCGGGGAGCTGTTTTTT. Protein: CASSQAKSWEANTGELFF.